The T cell receptor beta chain described here comes from a study of T cell changes during pregnancy in multiple sclerosis. Produced via immunoSEQ multiplex PCR; TCRdb's table is partial and in-frame only. The table lists 35,000 to 45,000 clones, about 85% of them singletons. This CDR3 is 15 amino acids long. Germline V gene lookup returns CDR1 SGHNT and CDR2 YENEEA. V was clipped by 0 bases and J by 6 bases; unmatched bases: 4. This TCR was recovered from a female donor with multiple sclerosis, enrolled in a pregnancy study. The specimen was CD4+ T cells from peripheral blood mononuclear cells, collected after pregnancy. V usage is TRBV11-3 and J usage is TRBJ2-3; the match to TRBD2 covers 9 bases. The CDR3 DNA reads TGTGCCAGCAGCTTAGACGGGACTAGCAAGGATACGCAGTATTTT. Translated: CASSLDGTSKDTQYF. Together with reference TRBV11-3 and TRBJ2-3, the CDR3 gives the full variable domain: EAGVVQSPRYKIIEKKQPVAFWCNPISGHNTLYWYLQNLGQGPELLIRYENEEAVDDSQLPKDRFSAERLKGVDSTLKIQPAELGDSAVYLCASSLDGTSKDTQYFGPGTRLTVL.